One TCR beta chain is described in this entry. The antigen is unknown. Combining a sample-barcoded 5' primer with a J-beta primer mix, a second PCR ran for about 6 to 12 cycles. MiXCR was run by TCRdb on the 5' RACE reads, yielding one entry per CDR3 protein. This sample carries 920,000 or so distinct CDR3 sequences, more than 35% of them seen once, and the ten largest clones take under 20%. This sample is part of a study of blood T cells in healthy people across ages. Study outcomes and limitations: The fall in TCR beta diversity per million T cells was roughly linear with age.

In each sample, at least 6 million PBMCs were isolated. This CDR3 is built from 15 residues. This sequence originates from a woman aged 60-70 years in good health. The specimen was blood. The chain links TRBV21-1 to TRBJ2-7; the table's TRBD2 call for D was not verified on the DNA. TRBV21-1 is a recognized pseudogene. In nucleotides, the CDR3 is TGTGCCAGCAGCAAAAGCGGGAGGACCCGCTACGAGCAGTACTTC. As protein: CASSKSGRTRYEQYF.